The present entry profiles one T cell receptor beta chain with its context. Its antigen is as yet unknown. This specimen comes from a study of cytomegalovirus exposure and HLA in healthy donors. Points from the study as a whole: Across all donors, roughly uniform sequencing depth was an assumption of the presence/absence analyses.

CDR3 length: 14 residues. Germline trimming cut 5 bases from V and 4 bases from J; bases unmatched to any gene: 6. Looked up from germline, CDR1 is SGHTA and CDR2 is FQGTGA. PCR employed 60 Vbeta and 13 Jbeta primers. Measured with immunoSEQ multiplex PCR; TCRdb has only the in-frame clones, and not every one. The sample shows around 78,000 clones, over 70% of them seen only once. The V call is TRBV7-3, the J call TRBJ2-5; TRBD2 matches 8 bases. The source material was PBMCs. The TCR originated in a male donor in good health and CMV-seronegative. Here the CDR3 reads CASSPGAGGETQYF. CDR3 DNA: TGTGCCAGCAGCCCCGGTGCGGGGGGAGAGACCCAGTACTTC.